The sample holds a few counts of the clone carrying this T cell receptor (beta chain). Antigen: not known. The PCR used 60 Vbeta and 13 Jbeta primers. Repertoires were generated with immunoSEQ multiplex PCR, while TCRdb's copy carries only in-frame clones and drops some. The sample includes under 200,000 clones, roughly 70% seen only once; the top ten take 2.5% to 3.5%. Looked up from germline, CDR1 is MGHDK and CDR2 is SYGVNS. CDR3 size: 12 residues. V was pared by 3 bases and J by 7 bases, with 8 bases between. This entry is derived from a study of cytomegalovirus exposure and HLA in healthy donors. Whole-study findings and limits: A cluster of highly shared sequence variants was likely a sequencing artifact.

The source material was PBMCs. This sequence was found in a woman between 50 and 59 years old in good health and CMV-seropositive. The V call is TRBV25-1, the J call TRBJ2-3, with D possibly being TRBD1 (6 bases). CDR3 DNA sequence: TGTGCCAGCAGTGAGGGGACAAATACGCAGTATTTT. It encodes CASSEGTNTQYF.